This TCR beta chain emerged from a study of regulatory T cells in long-lasting Graves disease. Findings and limits, study-wide: Persistent disease preferred TRBV28, TRBJ1-2 and TRBJ2-5.

This clonotype was counted ten times or more. Its target is unknown. The CDR3 has 19 amino acids. V lost 3 bases and J lost 4; bases outside the gene matches: 17. Building the TCR beta libraries relied on iRepertoire HTBI primers, and CDR3 regions underwent Arm-PCR. From the multiplex PCR reads, TCRdb called clonotypes with MiXCR, one entry per CDR3 protein. The table includes hundreds of thousands of distinct CDR3 sequences, approximately 12% detected once. Time point indicated: newly diagnosed GD, antithyroid drugs for less than 3 months. TCR sequences were obtained from RNA taken from PBMCs. The data were also submitted as part of a second study, on T cells in Graves' hyperthyroidism and ophthalmopathy.

Sequences were derived from peripheral blood mononuclear cells (PBMCs), sampled at new diagnosis, from a patient treated with antithyroid drugs. The J gene is TRBJ2-3, the V gene TRBV12-3 or TRBV12-4; 9 bases align to TRBD2. The receptor's source is a young man with Graves disease. CDR3 in DNA: TGTGCCAGCAGTTTTGACCCAGCGGGAGGCCCAAACAATGCAGATACGCAGTATTTT. This translates into CASSFDPAGGPNNADTQYF.